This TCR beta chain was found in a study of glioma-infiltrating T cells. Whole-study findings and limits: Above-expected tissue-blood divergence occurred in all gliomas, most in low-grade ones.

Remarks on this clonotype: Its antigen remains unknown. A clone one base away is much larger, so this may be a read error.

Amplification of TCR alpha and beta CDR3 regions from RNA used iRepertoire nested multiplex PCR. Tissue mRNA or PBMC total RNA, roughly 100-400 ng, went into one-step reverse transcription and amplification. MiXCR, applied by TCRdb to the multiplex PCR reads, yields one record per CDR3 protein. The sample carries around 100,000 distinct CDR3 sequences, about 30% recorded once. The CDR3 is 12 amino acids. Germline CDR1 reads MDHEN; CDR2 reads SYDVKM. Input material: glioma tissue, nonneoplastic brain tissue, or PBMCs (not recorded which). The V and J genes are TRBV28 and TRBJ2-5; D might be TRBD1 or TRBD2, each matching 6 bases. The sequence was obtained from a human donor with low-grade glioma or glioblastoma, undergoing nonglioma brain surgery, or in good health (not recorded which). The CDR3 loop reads CARRGEWETKYF. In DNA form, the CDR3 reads TGTGCCAGAAGGGGGGAGTGGGAGACCAAGTACTTC.